The text below deals with one T cell receptor (beta chain). Its target is not known. The germline V gene has CDR1 MNHNS and CDR2 SASEGT. Germline trimming cut 6 bases from V and 9 bases from J; bases unmatched to any gene: 9. The CDR3 length is 15 residues. These data are taken from a study of cytomegalovirus exposure and HLA in healthy donors. Donors had nominal health at sampling but likely had unrecorded immune exposures. Study-level points and caveats: Follow-up analysis seemed to connect common viral pathogens with several of the most significant clusters identified. A missense DCLRE1C variant was associated with V- and J-gene trimming of TCR beta chains in a later analysis, and an independent cohort replicated the association.

Both 60 Vbeta primers and 13 Jbeta primers went into the PCR. Repertoires were generated with immunoSEQ multiplex PCR, while TCRdb's copy carries only in-frame clones and drops some. The sample lists under 150,000 clones; approximately 70% were seen once. This rearrangement joins TRBV6-1 to TRBJ2-1, with TRBD2 matching 12 bases. The TCR comes from a human donor in good health. Material for sequencing was PBMCs. The CDR3: CASRDLAGGFSEQFF. The CDR3 DNA sequence: TGTGCCAGCAGGGACCTAGCGGGGGGGTTTAGTGAGCAGTTCTTC.